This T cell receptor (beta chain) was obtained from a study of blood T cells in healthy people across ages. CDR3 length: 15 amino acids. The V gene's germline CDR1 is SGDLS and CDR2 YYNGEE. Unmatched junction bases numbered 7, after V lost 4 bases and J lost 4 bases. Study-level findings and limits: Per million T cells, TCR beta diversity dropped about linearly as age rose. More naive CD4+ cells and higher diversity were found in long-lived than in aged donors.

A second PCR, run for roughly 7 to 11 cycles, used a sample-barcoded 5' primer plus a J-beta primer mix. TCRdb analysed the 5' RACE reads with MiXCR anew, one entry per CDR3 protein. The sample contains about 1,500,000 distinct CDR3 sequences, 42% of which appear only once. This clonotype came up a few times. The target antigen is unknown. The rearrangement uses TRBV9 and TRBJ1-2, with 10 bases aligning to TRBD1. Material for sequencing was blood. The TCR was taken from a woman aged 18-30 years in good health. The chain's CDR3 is CASSSRDRGSYGYTF. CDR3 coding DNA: TGTGCCAGCAGCTCTAGGGACAGGGGAAGCTATGGCTACACCTTC.